Each of the 28 T cell receptor beta chains below was sequenced from the same sample in a study of shared clonotypes between healthy human individuals. Produced via immunoSEQ multiplex PCR; TCRdb's table is partial and in-frame only. The data show some 690,000 clones, 90% seen once. Sequencing was carried out using memory CD8+ T cells from PBMCs. Noted subset: CD45RO+ cells pooled with CCR7-negative TemRA cells. These TCRs come from a man between 18 and 29 years old in good health. Some clones in this sample may be carry-over from other donors' samples.

The chain couples TRBV19 to TRBJ2-1, with 9 bases aligning to TRBD1. This CDR3 comprises 17 residues. The V and J ends lost 1 base and 6 bases, in that order; junction bases with no gene match: 10. CDR1 LNHDA and CDR2 SQIVND come from the germline V gene (reference sequence). The CDR3 spells CASSIGGGTGSFNEQFF. In nucleotides, the CDR3 is TGTGCCAGTAGTATAGGGGGAGGGACAGGGAGCTTCAATGAGCAGTTCTTC.

This clone was counted between two and nine times. It may be a read error: a sequence one base away is much more abundant. Different DNA sequences within this sample yield the same CDR3. V and J are TRBV9 and TRBJ2-3, with 11 bases that match TRBD2. The CDR3 runs to 16 residues. The ends lost 3 bases at V and 2 bases at J; junction bases unmatched: 5. Germline CDR1 SGDLS, CDR2 YYNGEE. The CDR3 coding sequence is TGTGCCAGCAGCGGAGGGACTAGCGGCCTCACAGATACGCAGTATTTT. Protein sequence: CASSGGTSGLTDTQYF.

This clone was recorded many times. The chain couples TRBV30 to TRBJ2-7; 13 bases align to TRBD2. The germline gives CDR1 GTSNPN, CDR2 SVGIG (reference sequence). The V gene end was trimmed by 5 bases and the J gene end by 9 bases; junction bases not matched to a gene: 7. The CDR3 totals 13 residues. The CDR3 is CAWSTSGRGRQYF. The CDR3 bases are TGTGCCTGGTCCACTAGCGGGAGGGGGAGGCAGTACTTC.

Details on this clone: Relative to the germline gene, one junction end is altered; a read error may explain this. The genes are TRBV6-1 and TRBJ1-4; 8 nucleotides line up with TRBD1. The CDR3 is 18 amino acids. The germline gives CDR1 MNHNS, CDR2 SASEGT. The chain's CDR3 is CASSESGWTGTTNEELFF. CDR3 in DNA: TGTGCCAGCAGTGAAAGTGGTTGGACAGGGACAACTAATGAAGAACTGTTTTTT.

This sequence joins TRBV11-2 and TRBJ2-4; D uncertain. V lost 1 base and J lost 5, with 12 bases in between. CDR1 and CDR2 from the germline V gene are SGHAT and FQNNGV. This CDR3 is built from 15 residues. CDR3 nucleotide sequence: TGTGCCAGCAGCTTAGGTGAAATGGTCCAAAACATTCAGTACTTC. Its translation is CASSLGEMVQNIQYF. Full variable domain (remainder filled in from reference TRBV11-2 and TRBJ2-4): EAGVAQSPRYKIIEKRQSVAFWCNPISGHATLYWYQQILGQGPKLLIQFQNNGVVDDSQLPKDRFSAERLKGVDSTLKIQPAKLEDSAVYLCASSLGEMVQNIQYFGAGTRLSVL.

The chain recombines TRBV7-9 with TRBJ1-2; 9 bases are a match to TRBD1. V shed 1 base, J shed 6 bases, and the junction held 6 bases outside the gene matches. CDR3 length equals 15 residues. CDR1 and CDR2 from the germline V gene are SEHNR and FQNEAQ (reference sequence). CDR3 in DNA: TGTGCCAGCAGCTTAGTTCCGGGACAGGGAGATGGCTACACCTTC. It specifies CASSLVPGQGDGYTF.

V usage is TRBV7-9 and J usage is TRBJ1-1; 9 positions match TRBD1. V shed 3 bases, J shed 5 bases, and the junction held 7 bases outside the gene matches. The CDR3 is made up of 15 amino acids. Germline V lookup: CDR1 SEHNR, CDR2 FQNEAQ (reference sequence). The chain's CDR3 is CASSLVRTGETEAFF. CDR3 sequence (DNA): TGTGCCAGCAGCTTGGTTAGGACAGGGGAAACTGAAGCTTTCTTT.

The V and J genes are TRBV9 and TRBJ2-4; the D gene is possibly TRBD2 (6 bases). V was cut by 0 bases and J by 3 bases, with 13 bases left in between. CDR3 size: 16 residues. Germline loops: CDR1 SGDLS, CDR2 YYNGEE. DNA of the CDR3: TGTGCCAGCAGCGTAGGGAGGGAGGTGGACAAAAACATTCAGTACTTC. Its translation: CASSVGREVDKNIQYF.

The rearrangement links TRBV6-1 to TRBJ1-3; D unclear. The CDR3 runs to 15 residues. Looked up from germline, CDR1 is MNHNS and CDR2 is SASEGT. V lost 4 bases, J lost 2 bases, and 12 bases lay in between. The chain's CDR3 is CASSGLTFAGNTIYF. In DNA form, the CDR3 reads TGTGCCAGCAGTGGATTAACGTTCGCTGGAAACACCATATATTTT.

The V gene is TRBV4-1, the J gene TRBJ2-7; D is perhaps TRBD1 (6 bases). Trimming took 2 bases from V and 2 from J, leaving 10 bases between them. This CDR3 contains 14 residues. Germline V gene lookup returns CDR1 MGHRA and CDR2 YSYEKL. In DNA form, the CDR3 reads TGCGCCAGCAGCCAATATACAGGGCCCTACGAGCAGTACTTC. Encoded protein: CASSQYTGPYEQYF.

A remark on this clone: Other nucleotide sequences from this sample produce the same CDR3. This chain links TRBV9 with TRBJ1-3; D gene unclear. V lost 1 base and J 0 bases, leaving 8 bases between the germline ends. The CDR3 covers 15 residues. Germline V gene sequence: CDR1 SGDLS, CDR2 YYNGEE. The CDR3 is CASSVSQLSGNTIYF. CDR3 nucleotide sequence: TGTGCCAGCAGCGTAAGTCAGCTCTCTGGAAACACCATATATTTT. The full variable domain, completed using reference TRBV9 and TRBJ1-3, is DSGVTQTPKHLITATGQRVTLRCSPRSGDLSVYWYQQSLDQGLQFLIQYYNGEERAKGNILERFSAQQFPDLHSELNLSSLELGDSALYFCASSVSQLSGNTIYFGEGSWLTVV.

The chain links TRBV4-2 to TRBJ2-7; tentative D call: TRBD1 (7 bases). Germline V gene lookup returns CDR1 LGHNA and CDR2 YNFKEQ. CDR3 length equals 14 residues. Trimming pared 8 bases from V and 4 bases from J, leaving 18 bases between. CDR3 in amino acids: CASGGPGGGYEQYF. In nucleotides, the CDR3 is TGTGCCAGCGGGGGGCCAGGGGGTGGTTACGAGCAGTACTTC.

The rearrangement joins TRBV7-9 to TRBJ2-7, with D possibly TRBD1 on 6 matching bases. Trimming took 1 base from V and 3 from J, leaving 13 bases between them. Germline-derived CDR1 and CDR2 are SEHNR and FQNEAQ (reference sequence). This CDR3 spans 15 amino acids. The CDR3 coding sequence is TGTGCCAGCAGCTTAGTAGTGGGGGCAAACTACGAGCAGTACTTC. It is translated as CASSLVVGANYEQYF.

This chain joins TRBV4-1 and TRBJ1-5; no clear D gene. Trimming removed 3 bases from V and 6 bases from J, with 12 bases in between. This CDR3 is built from 14 residues. Germline CDR1 is MGHRA and CDR2 is YSYEKL. In DNA, the CDR3 is TGCGCCAGCAGCCAGGCGTTTTTAGGTCAGCCCCAGCATTTT. Translated, it gives CASSQAFLGQPQHF.

The chain has TRBV6-1 and TRBJ2-7; 7 nucleotides align to TRBD1. The CDR3 covers 14 residues. V was clipped by 6 bases and J by 3 bases; unmatched bases: 8. Germline V gives CDR1 MNHNS, CDR2 SASEGT. CDR3 region: CASSPGTDYYEQYF. The DNA for the CDR3 is TGTGCCAGCAGCCCCGGGACAGACTACTACGAGCAGTACTTC.

This rearrangement joins TRBV7-6 to TRBJ2-6; 12 bases line up with TRBD2. CDR3 length equals 17 residues. J was trimmed by 2 bases and V by 5 bases; bases with no gene match: 4. The germline gives CDR1 SGHVS, CDR2 FNYEAQ. CDR3 amino acids: CASSAGTSGPGANVLTF. The CDR3 bases are TGTGCCAGCAGCGCAGGGACTAGCGGGCCTGGGGCCAACGTCCTGACTTTC. The entire variable domain, with the rest obtained from reference TRBV7-6 and TRBJ2-6, is as follows: GAGVSQSPRYKVTKRGQDVALRCDPISGHVSLYWYRQALGQGPEFLTYFNYEAQQDKSGLPNDRFSAERPEGSISTLTIQRTEQRDSAMYRCASSAGTSGPGANVLTFGAGSRLTVL.

This rearrangement joins TRBV7-9 to TRBJ2-5; 7 bases map to TRBD2. V shed 4 bases and J 5 bases; nucleotides not matched to a gene: 7. CDR3 size: 14 residues. CDR1 SEHNR and CDR2 FQNEAQ come from the germline V gene (reference sequence). CDR3 in amino acids: CASSSSGPFETQYF. The CDR3 DNA sequence: TGTGCCAGCAGCTCTAGCGGTCCTTTTGAGACCCAGTACTTC. The full variable domain, with the rest looked up from reference TRBV7-9 and TRBJ2-5, is DTGVSQNPRHKITKRGQNVTFRCDPISEHNRLYWYRQTLGQGPEFLTYFQNEAQLEKSRLLSDRFSAERPKGSFSTLEIQRTEQGDSAMYLCASSSSGPFETQYFGPGTRLLVL.

This chain connects TRBV19 to TRBJ1-2; TRBD1 is a possible D gene (5 bases). V was pared by 6 bases and J by 0 bases, with 14 bases between. Germline assignment: CDR1 LNHDA and CDR2 SQIVND (reference sequence). This CDR3 comprises 15 residues. CDR3 loop: CASSLDKFTNYGYTF. The DNA of the CDR3 is TGTGCCAGTAGCTTGGACAAATTTACTAACTATGGCTACACCTTC.

CDR3 amino acids: CATSRDLRIDGTQYF. The CDR3 nucleotides are TGTGCCACCAGCAGAGATCTTCGGATCGACGGTACGCAGTATTTT. V and J are TRBV15 and TRBJ2-3; D call uncertain. With 0 bases removed from V and 8 bases from J, the gap between germline ends came to 15 bases. The V gene's germline CDR1 is LNHNV and CDR2 YYDKDF (reference sequence). The CDR3 has 15 amino acids.

The chain employs TRBV9 and TRBJ2-4; 13 bases agree with TRBD2. The CDR3 runs to 17 residues. Trimming cost V 3 bases and J 2 bases; bases outside gene matches: 5. Germline loops: CDR1 SGDLS, CDR2 YYNGEE. In nucleotides, the CDR3 is TGTGCCAGCAGCGGACTAGCGGGAGGCGGGACCAAAAACATTCAGTACTTC. Translating gives CASSGLAGGGTKNIQYF.

This clone showed up just once. This chain links TRBV19 with TRBJ2-1; 15 nucleotides match TRBD2. The CDR3 runs to 20 residues. Unmatched junction bases numbered 21, after V lost 10 bases and J lost 5 bases. Germline V CDR1 and CDR2: LNHDA, SQIVND (reference sequence). The CDR3 reads CATQPRPGLAGGPLDNEQFF. DNA of the CDR3: TGTGCCACGCAGCCACGCCCGGGACTAGCGGGAGGCCCCCTAGACAATGAGCAGTTCTTC.

At least ten counts were recorded for this clone. Here the CDR3 DNA reads TGTGCCAGCAGCCCGGATTTCGGAAATCAGCCCCAGCATTTT. This translates into CASSPDFGNQPQHF. The chain uses TRBV9 and TRBJ1-5; D ambiguous. The CDR3 spans 14 residues. V was cut by 4 bases and J by 4 bases, with 12 bases left in between. Germline V gives CDR1 SGDLS, CDR2 YYNGEE.

The V and J genes are TRBV9 and TRBJ1-2, with D possibly matching TRBD1 (6 bases). V was trimmed by 3 bases and J by 3 bases, leaving 15 bases between them. The CDR3 runs 15 residues. The germline gives CDR1 SGDLS, CDR2 YYNGEE. The CDR3 DNA is TGTGCCAGCAGCGACGGGGGCTGGGTAGACTATGGCTACACCTTC. Protein product: CASSDGGWVDYGYTF.

This clone was detected a few times. The chain uses TRBV29-1 and TRBJ1-2; weak D call: TRBD1 (6 bases). The CDR3 sequence is 11 residues long. V dropped 7 bases and J dropped 4 bases, with 10 bases sitting between them. Germline values: CDR1 SQVTM, CDR2 ANQGSEA. The CDR3 here is CSARTVYGYTF. CDR3 DNA sequence: TGCAGCGCCCGGACAGTCTATGGCTACACCTTC.

Comment on this clone: The same CDR3 can be traced to other DNA sequences in this sample. V is TRBV19 and J is TRBJ2-3; D is undetermined. This CDR3 spans 11 amino acids. The germline V and J ends were trimmed by 4 bases and 6 bases, with 5 bases remaining between them. CDR1 is LNHDA, CDR2 SQIVND, per germline (reference sequence). CDR3 loop: CASSNTDTQYF. The CDR3 DNA reads TGTGCCAGTAGTAATACCGATACGCAGTATTTT.

The chain employs TRBV15 and TRBJ2-1, with D hard to call. CDR3 length: 17 amino acids. V was clipped by 0 bases and J by 4 bases, with 16 bases between them. The germline V gene has CDR1 LNHNV and CDR2 YYDKDF (reference sequence). The CDR3, as DNA: TGTGCCACCAGCAGAGATGGGCTACTATGGAATTACAATGAGCAGTTCTTC. It is translated as CATSRDGLLWNYNEQFF.

For this clone: Compared with germline, one end of the junction differs, possibly owing to a read error. This rearrangement joins TRBV19 to TRBJ1-1, with a possible D match to TRBD1 (5 bases). The germline CDR1 and CDR2 sequences are LNHDA and SQIVND (reference sequence). This CDR3 comprises 13 residues. The CDR3 is CATVWPGSLWGIF. CDR3 bases: TGTGCCACAGTCTGGCCGGGTTCACTTTGGGGGATCTTT.

The chain joins TRBV19 to TRBJ2-3; 7 nucleotides agree with TRBD1. In germline, CDR1 is LNHDA, CDR2 SQIVND (reference sequence). The V gene end was trimmed by 0 bases and the J gene end by 6 bases; junction bases not matched to a gene: 12. This CDR3 comprises 17 residues. CDR3: CASSIDRLGQGEDTQYF. In DNA, the CDR3 is TGTGCCAGTAGTATAGATCGCTTAGGTCAGGGGGAGGATACGCAGTATTTT.